These T cell receptor beta chains were read from a single sample in a study of blood T cell repertoires in COVID-19. Clones were sequenced by immunoSEQ multiplex PCR, and TCRdb holds only the in-frame ones, with some missing. Among 240,000 or so clones, more than 75% were seen once, and the ten largest hold 0.99%. Sequenced input: peripheral blood. The receptors originated from a woman in her thirties or forties who had recovered from COVID-19. Both conserved end residues are part of each CDR3. For some rows the clone size is stated as once, few or many, or as a class when expanded; others skip it.

CDR3 length: 15; J gene: TRBJ2-5; clone size: .; V gene: TRBV15; CDR3 protein: CATSRLGADDRAQYF
CDR3 length: 16; J gene: TRBJ2-3; clone size: .; V gene: TRBV6-6; CDR3 protein: CASSPALAGVADTQYF
CDR3 length: 13; J gene: TRBJ2-5; clone size: .; V gene: TRBV27; CDR3 protein: CASSFPGQTTQYF
CDR3 length: 14; J gene: TRBJ1-3; clone size: .; V gene: TRBV19; CDR3 protein: CATGAATSGNTIYF
CDR3 length: 16; J gene: TRBJ2-7; clone size: .; V gene: TRBV4-3; CDR3 protein: CASSQDGPGGPDEQYF
CDR3 length: 13; J gene: TRBJ1-6; clone size: .; V gene: TRBV30; CDR3 protein: CAWSGQDNSPLHF
CDR3 length: 15; J gene: TRBJ2-4; clone size: few; V gene: TRBV25-1; CDR3 protein: CASSEPGGAKNIQYF
CDR3 length: 14; J gene: TRBJ1-2; clone size: few; V gene: TRBV11-2; CDR3 protein: CASSCLKQGCGYTF
CDR3 length: 18; J gene: TRBJ2-1; clone size: .; V gene: TRBV3-1/TRBV3-2; CDR3 protein: CANHRALAEGDSYNEQFF
CDR3 length: 15; J gene: TRBJ1-2; clone size: .; V gene: TRBV10-1; CDR3 protein: CASSEPLGQFCGYTF
CDR3 length: 15; J gene: TRBJ2-1; clone size: .; V gene: TRBV3-1/TRBV3-2; CDR3 protein: CASSHSGEGYNEQFF
CDR3 length: 11; J gene: TRBJ2-1; clone size: .; V gene: TRBV19; CDR3 protein: CASSYSGEQFF
CDR3 length: 16; J gene: TRBJ1-2; clone size: .; V gene: TRBV27; CDR3 protein: CASSIDSGTGQYGYTF
CDR3 length: 17; J gene: TRBJ2-6; clone size: .; V gene: TRBV4-3; CDR3 protein: CASSHLRSGSGANVLTF
CDR3 length: 17; J gene: TRBJ2-1; clone size: .; V gene: TRBV7-2; CDR3 protein: CASSSGVGTLPYNEQFF
CDR3 length: 13; J gene: TRBJ2-1; clone size: .; V gene: TRBV19; CDR3 protein: CASSTGRYNEQFF